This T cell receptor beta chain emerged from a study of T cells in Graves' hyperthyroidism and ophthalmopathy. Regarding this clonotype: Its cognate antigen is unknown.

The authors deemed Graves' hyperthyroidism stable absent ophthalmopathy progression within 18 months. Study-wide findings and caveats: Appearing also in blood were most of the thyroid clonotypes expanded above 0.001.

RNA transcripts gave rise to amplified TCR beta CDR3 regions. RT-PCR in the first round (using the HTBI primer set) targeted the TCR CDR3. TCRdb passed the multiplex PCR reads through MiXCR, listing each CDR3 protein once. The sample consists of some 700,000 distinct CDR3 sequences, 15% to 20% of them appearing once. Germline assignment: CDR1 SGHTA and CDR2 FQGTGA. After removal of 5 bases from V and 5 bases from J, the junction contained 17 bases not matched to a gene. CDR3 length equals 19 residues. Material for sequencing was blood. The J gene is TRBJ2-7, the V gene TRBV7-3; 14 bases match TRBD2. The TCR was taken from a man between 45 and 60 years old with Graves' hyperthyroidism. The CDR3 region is CASSIDNLKGLAGVNEQYF. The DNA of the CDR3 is TGTGCCAGCAGCATAGACAACCTAAAGGGACTAGCGGGAGTCAACGAGCAGTACTTC. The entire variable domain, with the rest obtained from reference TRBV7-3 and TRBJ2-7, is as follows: GAGVSQTPSNKVTEKGKYVELRCDPISGHTALYWYRQSLGQGPEFLIYFQGTGAADDSGLPNDRFFAVRPEGSVSTLKIQRTERGDSAVYLCASSIDNLKGLAGVNEQYFGPGTRLTVT.